Below, 10 T cell receptor beta chains from the same sample are listed, as sequenced in a study of blood T cell repertoires in COVID-19. TCRdb's table, derived via immunoSEQ multiplex PCR, lists solely in-frame clones and lacks some. The sample includes 250,000 to 300,000 clones, approximately 86% of them seen just once. The sample comprised peripheral blood. These receptor sequences come from a woman aged 65 to 85 with COVID-19, enrolled during active disease.

The chain recombines TRBV15 with TRBJ2-1; the match to TRBD2 covers 8 bases. V lost 0 bases and J lost 9; bases outside the gene matches: 7. The CDR3 sequence is 15 residues long. Germline loops: CDR1 LNHNV, CDR2 YYDKDF (reference sequence). The CDR3 loop reads CATSRDRGGNVEQFF. CDR3 DNA: TGTGCCACCAGCAGAGATCGGGGGGGCAATGTTGAGCAGTTCTTC.

V usage is TRBV5-6 and J usage is TRBJ1-3; D might be TRBD1 (5 bases). The CDR3 covers 13 residues. V dropped 3 bases and J dropped 2 bases, with 6 bases sitting between them. The germline V gene encodes CDR1 SGHDT and CDR2 YYEEEE. The CDR3 region is CASSWGAGNTIYF. The CDR3 nucleotides read TGTGCCAGCAGCTGGGGCGCTGGAAACACCATATATTTT.

The J gene is TRBJ2-3, the V gene TRBV11-3, with 8 positions matching TRBD2. The germline V gene has CDR1 SGHNT and CDR2 YENEEA. J gave up 5 bases and V 2 bases, and 6 bases lay outside the gene matches. The CDR3 is 15 residues long. Here the CDR3 reads CASSLSGGAIDTQYF. Written as DNA, the CDR3 is TGTGCCAGCAGCTTATCCGGGGGGGCCATAGATACGCAGTATTTT. Variable domain in full (rest from reference TRBV11-3 and TRBJ2-3): EAGVVQSPRYKIIEKKQPVAFWCNPISGHNTLYWYLQNLGQGPELLIRYENEEAVDDSQLPKDRFSAERLKGVDSTLKIQPAELGDSAVYLCASSLSGGAIDTQYFGPGTRLTVL.

The rearrangement links TRBV19 to TRBJ1-1; TRBD1 matches 8 bases. Germline V gives CDR1 LNHDA, CDR2 SQIVND (reference sequence). V dropped 7 bases and J dropped 5; count of bases not matched to a gene: 6. The CDR3 totals 13 residues. CDR3 sequence: CASKTRGLTEAFF. The DNA of the CDR3 is TGTGCCAGTAAGACCAGGGGGCTGACTGAAGCTTTCTTT.

This clone was seen once. CDR3 sequence reads: CASSYPPGQAKGYTF. Here the CDR3 DNA reads TGTGCCAGCAGCTATCCTCCGGGACAGGCAAAAGGCTACACCTTC. The chain links TRBV7-2 to TRBJ1-2; 8 bases line up with TRBD1. CDR1 and CDR2 from the germline V gene are SGHTA and FQGNSA. The CDR3 covers 15 residues. The ends lost 4 bases at V and 8 bases at J; junction bases unmatched: 12.

The chain combines TRBV30 with TRBJ1-2; 7 bases are shared with TRBD1. The length of the CDR3 is 14 residues. The ends lost 2 bases at V and 6 bases at J; junction bases unmatched: 9. Germline V CDR1 and CDR2: GTSNPN, SVGIG (reference sequence). Written as DNA, the CDR3 is TGTGCCTGGAGTTCGACAGGGTATAGTGATGGCTACACCTTC. Translated, it gives CAWSSTGYSDGYTF.

The chain combines TRBV24-1 with TRBJ2-5; 10 bases line up with TRBD1. This CDR3 region has 18 residues. The V segment lost 4 bases and the J segment 5 bases; nucleotides outside the gene matches: 15. Germline lookup yields CDR1 KGHDR and CDR2 SFDVKD. CDR3 in DNA: TGTGCCACCAGTGACACCCTACAGGGACAGGGGATTGGGGAGACCCAGTACTTC. It codes for CATSDTLQGQGIGETQYF.

The V call is TRBV5-4, the J call TRBJ1-1; tentative D call: TRBD1 (6 bases). Germline V gene sequence: CDR1 SGHNT, CDR2 YYREEE (reference sequence). The V and J ends lost 6 bases and 3 bases respectively, with 15 bases between them. This CDR3 region has 14 residues. CDR3 protein: CASTRAPGDTEAFF. The CDR3 DNA sequence: TGTGCCAGCACCCGAGCCCCAGGGGACACTGAAGCTTTCTTT.

The rearrangement uses TRBV24-1 and TRBJ1-1; TRBD1 agrees at 7 bases. The CDR3 runs 14 residues. J gave up 7 bases and V 3 bases, and 7 bases lay outside the gene matches. CDR1 KGHDR and CDR2 SFDVKD come from the germline V gene. DNA of the CDR3: TGTGCCACCAGTGATACCAGACAGGGTTTTGAAGCTTTCTTT. Residues: CATSDTRQGFEAFF.

The chain uses TRBV28 and TRBJ2-5; TRBD2 aligns across 11 bases. Germline trimming cut 4 bases from V and 4 bases from J; bases unmatched to any gene: 8. From germline, CDR1 is MDHEN and CDR2 SYDVKM. The CDR3 runs 16 residues. The CDR3 DNA reads as TGTGCCAGCAGTTCCCTCCTAGCGGGGGGCAGAGAGACCCAGTACTTC. Translation: CASSSLLAGGRETQYF.